This TCR beta chain was sequenced during a study of blood T cell repertoires in COVID-19. In the study overall: PBMCs, B-cell-depleted T cells, or T cells were the source of the cDNA or gDNA that made up the material.

Data came from immunoSEQ multiplex PCR; TCRdb stores just in-frame clones and leaves some out. The sample has around 260,000 clones; approximately 87% are singletons. The clonotype comes from a woman between 40 and 50 years old who had recovered from COVID-19. Sequencing was performed on peripheral blood.

As DNA, the CDR3 is TGCAGTGCCAGTAACGTGGCAGTTAGCAATCAGCCCCAGCATTTT. Translating gives CSASNVAVSNQPQHF. J is TRBJ1-5 and V is TRBV20-1, with D unresolved. Per germline, CDR1 DFQATT and CDR2 SNEGSKA (reference sequence). The CDR3 runs to 15 residues. V lost 6 bases and J 0 bases, leaving 15 bases between the germline ends.